The 24 T cell receptor beta chains below were found in one sample sequenced in a study of cytomegalovirus exposure and HLA in healthy donors. 13 Jbeta primers and 60 Vbeta primers were used for the PCR. Sequenced by immunoSEQ multiplex PCR; TCRdb stores in-frame clones only, minus some. The table has 90,000 to 100,000 clones, approximately 72% seen once; the top ten hold approximately 3.3%. The material sequenced was PBMCs. These receptors were taken from a woman aged 40 to 49 in good health and CMV-seronegative.

V usage is TRBV18 and J usage is TRBJ1-2; D uncertain. CDR3 size: 15 residues. Germline CDR1 and CDR2: KGHSH and LQKENI. Trimming took 4 bases from V and 2 from J, leaving 14 bases between them. CDR3 sequence: CASSRPGTPNYGYTF. CDR3 nucleotide sequence: TGTGCCAGCTCACGTCCGGGAACCCCAAACTATGGCTACACCTTC.

The V gene is TRBV23-1, the J gene TRBJ2-7; 8 nucleotides agree with TRBD1. TRBV23-1 belongs to the ORF category, with a function that is uncertain. The CDR3 runs to 17 residues. V gave up 2 bases and J gave up 0 bases; unmatched junction bases: 9. Written as DNA, the CDR3 is TGCGCCAGCAGTCAAGGACAGGGCTATAAGAGCTCCTACGAGCAGTACTTC. It translates to CASSQGQGYKSSYEQYF.

This clone was seen once. V usage is TRBV6-5 and J usage is TRBJ1-2, with D uncertain. This CDR3 contains 14 residues. Trimming took off 4 bases at V and 4 bases at J, with 13 bases between the two ends. Germline CDR1 reads MNHEY; CDR2 reads SVGAGI. CDR3 in amino acids: CASSSDSRLYGYTF. The DNA of the CDR3 is TGTGCCAGCAGTTCTGATTCGAGACTCTATGGCTACACCTTC.

The chain is built from TRBV5-1 and TRBJ2-7; 10 nucleotides line up with TRBD2. CDR1 SGHRS and CDR2 YFSETQ come from the germline V gene. The CDR3 contains 15 residues. Trimming at V came to 0 bases and at J to 1 base, leaving 1 base not matched to a gene. The CDR3 sequence is CASSLGTSGSYEQYF. The DNA of the CDR3 is TGCGCCAGCAGCTTGGGGACTAGCGGTTCCTACGAGCAGTACTTC.

The chain recombines TRBV7-3 with TRBJ1-1; D call uncertain. This CDR3 region has 15 residues. CDR1 and CDR2 from the germline V gene are SGHTA and FQGTGA. Trimming took 2 bases from V and 4 from J, leaving 14 bases between them. As DNA, the CDR3 is TGTGCCAGCAGCTTATCCCCAGCGGTCCGCACTGAAGCTTTCTTT. The encoded protein is CASSLSPAVRTEAFF.

The chain recombines TRBV27 with TRBJ2-5; 8 bases map to TRBD2. Germline CDR1 is MNHEY and CDR2 is SMNVEV (reference sequence). This CDR3 has 18 amino acids. J gave up 2 bases and V 0 bases, and 11 bases lay outside the gene matches. CDR3 nucleotides: TGTGCCAGCAGTTTATCTAAATCTTGGTCGGGAGGGCAAGAGACCCAGTACTTC. It is translated as CASSLSKSWSGGQETQYF.

This chain links TRBV29-1 with TRBJ1-2; a weak D match, TRBD1 (6 bases). With 5 bases removed from V and 8 bases from J, the gap between germline ends came to 18 bases. The CDR3 contains 13 residues. The V gene's germline CDR1 is SQVTM and CDR2 ANQGSEA. This chain's CDR3 is CSVKKQGYRGYTF. For the CDR3, the DNA is TGCAGCGTTAAAAAACAGGGATATCGCGGCTACACCTTC.

The CDR3 loop reads CASRPSGSTDTQYF. The CDR3 DNA is TGTGCCAGCCGCCCTAGCGGGAGTACAGATACGCAGTATTTT. This sequence joins TRBV2 and TRBJ2-3; 10 bases line up with TRBD2. CDR1 is SNHLY and CDR2 is FYNNEI in the germline V gene. This CDR3 comprises 14 residues. The ends lost 8 bases at V and 3 bases at J; junction bases unmatched: 5.

The rearrangement links TRBV6-5 to TRBJ2-5; weak D call: TRBD2 (5 bases). The tail of the sequence fits TRBJ2-7 better, so the J call may be wrong. Germline V gives CDR1 MNHEY, CDR2 SVGAGI. The CDR3 totals 13 residues. CDR3: CASSVTGFYEQYF. The CDR3, as DNA: TGTGCCAGCAGCGTCACGGGGTTCTACGAGCAGTACTTC.

The CDR3 loop is CASSLGGSPRYEQYF. DNA for the CDR3: TGCGCCAGCAGCTTGGGGGGCAGTCCTCGTTACGAGCAGTACTTC. The genes are TRBV5-1 and TRBJ2-7; D may be TRBD1 (5 bases). The CDR3 runs to 15 residues. V was pared by 0 bases and J by 4 bases, with 14 bases between. Germline loops: CDR1 SGHRS, CDR2 YFSETQ.

Turning to this clone: Other DNA sequences from this sample encode an identical CDR3 as well. V gene TRBV5-1 combines with J gene TRBJ2-7; TRBD1 matches 9 bases. Losses at the gene ends were 2 bases for V and 4 bases for J; bases not matched to a gene: 7. The length of the CDR3 is 15 residues. From germline, CDR1 is SGHRS and CDR2 YFSETQ. The CDR3: CASSFGGTGSYEQYF. The CDR3 nucleotides are TGCGCCAGCAGCTTCGGGGGGACAGGGTCTTACGAGCAGTACTTC.

The J gene is TRBJ1-5, the V gene TRBV29-1; weak D call: TRBD1 (6 bases). CDR3 length: 13 amino acids. V was clipped by 6 bases and J by 0 bases, with 9 bases between them. In germline, CDR1 is SQVTM, CDR2 ANQGSEA. The DNA of the CDR3 is TGCAGCGTGGGACACTATAGCAATCAGCCCCAGCATTTT. Its protein product is CSVGHYSNQPQHF.

The chain joins TRBV28 to TRBJ2-7; 10 nucleotides line up with TRBD1. The CDR3 contains 15 residues. Trimming cost V 4 bases and J 2 bases; bases outside gene matches: 5. Looked up from germline, CDR1 is MDHEN and CDR2 is SYDVKM. CDR3 in DNA: TGTGCCAGCAGTTCCTGGGACAGGGGAGCCTACGAGCAGTACTTC. It encodes CASSSWDRGAYEQYF.

There are a few counts of this clone. Different DNA sequences within this sample yield the same CDR3. This chain joins TRBV6-5 and TRBJ1-2, with D possibly being TRBD1 (5 bases). Germline V gene lookup returns CDR1 MNHEY and CDR2 SVGAGI. The CDR3 consists of 13 residues. The V end was cut by 3 bases, the J end by 8 bases, with 13 bases between. This CDR3 reads CASSYRQGGGYTF. CDR3 coding DNA: TGTGCCAGCAGTTATCGTCAGGGAGGAGGCTACACCTTC.

The V and J genes are TRBV7-9 and TRBJ2-2; D might be TRBD1 (6 bases). This CDR3 region has 14 residues. From germline, CDR1 is SEHNR and CDR2 FQNEAQ (reference sequence). Between the trimmed V and J ends, which lost 3 bases and 6 bases, there was a span of 11 bases. The CDR3: CASSLYRDPGELFF. The CDR3, as DNA: TGTGCCAGCAGCTTGTACAGGGATCCCGGGGAGCTGTTTTTT.

Points on this clone: One junction end does not reproduce the germline sequence, and a read error may be involved. This rearrangement joins TRBV7-9 to TRBJ1-4; 9 bases map to TRBD1. Germline V gives CDR1 SEHNR, CDR2 FQNEAQ (reference sequence). The CDR3 contains 14 residues. In nucleotides, the CDR3 is TGTGCCAGCAGCTGGGACAGGGTTATTGGGGAATACGTGTTT. This sequence encodes CASSWDRVIGEYVF. Full variable domain (outside the CDR3, taken from reference TRBV7-9 and TRBJ1-4): DTGVSQNPRHKITKRGQNVTFRCDPISEHNRLYWYRQTLGQGPEFLTYFQNEAQLEKSRLLSDRFSAERPKGSFSTLEIQRTEQGDSAMYLCASSWDRVIGEYVFGSGTQLSVL.

The chain has TRBV27 and TRBJ1-6; TRBD1 matches at 7 bases. CDR3 size: 16 residues. V was clipped by 6 bases and J by 7 bases; unmatched bases: 12. Germline-derived CDR1 and CDR2 are MNHEY and SMNVEV (reference sequence). The CDR3, as DNA: TGTGCCAGCAGCCGGGGGGGTGCGGGACAGAATTCACCCCTCCACTTT. Protein: CASSRGGAGQNSPLHF.

This sequence joins TRBV6-5 and TRBJ2-3; 9 nucleotides match TRBD2. Germline trimming cut 7 bases from V and 5 bases from J; bases unmatched to any gene: 7. Germline lookup yields CDR1 MNHEY and CDR2 SVGAGI. The CDR3 totals 14 residues. In DNA form, the CDR3 reads TGTGCCAGCAAGGCGGGAGGGCCGAGAGATACGCAGTATTTT. Its translation: CASKAGGPRDTQYF.

The chain joins TRBV4-2 to TRBJ2-4, with D possibly matching TRBD1 (5 bases). Between the trimmed V and J ends, which lost 1 base and 3 bases, there was a span of 13 bases. CDR1 and CDR2 (germline): LGHNA, YNFKEQ. The CDR3 consists of 16 residues. CDR3 coding DNA: TGTGCCAGCAGCCAAGTCATAGGGGCCGTCAAAAACATTCAGTACTTC. Its protein product is CASSQVIGAVKNIQYF.

V is TRBV5-1 and J is TRBJ2-5, with a possible D match to TRBD2 (6 bases). This CDR3 spans 14 amino acids. Germline V gene lookup returns CDR1 SGHRS and CDR2 YFSETQ. V lost 3 bases and J lost 4, with 13 bases in between. CDR3 DNA: TGCGCCAGCAGCTCGGGAGCCAAAGTAGAGACCCAGTACTTC. It yields the protein CASSSGAKVETQYF. Looking up the rest from reference TRBV5-1 and TRBJ2-5 gives the full variable domain: KAGVTQTPRYLIKTRGQQVTLSCSPISGHRSVSWYQQTPGQGLQFLFEYFSETQRNKGNFPGRFSGRQFSNSRSEMNVSTLELGDSALYLCASSSGAKVETQYFGPGTRLLVL.

This chain uses TRBV2 with TRBJ1-1, with D maybe TRBD1 (6 bases). CDR3 length: 14 amino acids. Germline CDR1 SNHLY, CDR2 FYNNEI. The V gene lost 6 bases and the J gene lost 7 bases, with 18 bases spanning the gap. The CDR3 DNA is TGTGCCAGCAGCAAACTTCGAACAGGGATTGAAGCTTTCTTT. This gives the protein CASSKLRTGIEAFF.

The CDR3 DNA reads TGTGCCAGCAGTCCCCTACAGGGGGCGGGAGAGACCCAGTACTTC. Translating gives CASSPLQGAGETQYF. This chain joins TRBV27 and TRBJ2-5; 9 nucleotides agree with TRBD1. Per the germline V gene, CDR1 is MNHEY and CDR2 is SMNVEV (reference sequence). This CDR3 comprises 15 residues. Trimming at V came to 5 bases and at J to 4 bases, leaving 8 bases not matched to a gene.

This clone has just a few counts. The chain uses TRBV6-4 and TRBJ2-1; D not resolved. This CDR3 region has 14 residues. Germline CDR1 MRHNA, CDR2 SNTAGT. V dropped 2 bases and J dropped 5 bases, with 10 bases sitting between them. DNA for the CDR3: TGTGCCAGCAGTGACGGAACAGAAGACAATGAGCAGTTCTTC. This codes for CASSDGTEDNEQFF.

The V gene is TRBV30, the J gene TRBJ1-3, with a possible D match to TRBD1 (5 bases). CDR3 length: 14 residues. Trimming pared 2 bases from V and 3 bases from J, leaving 11 bases between. Germline V gives CDR1 GTSNPN, CDR2 SVGIG (reference sequence). This chain's CDR3 is CAWSLGVLGNTIYF. The CDR3 DNA reads as TGTGCCTGGAGTTTAGGGGTTCTTGGAAACACCATATATTTT.